Each of the 21 T cell receptor beta chains below was sequenced from the same sample in a study of blood T cell repertoires in COVID-19. The data were produced by immunoSEQ multiplex PCR, yet TCRdb's version contains in-frame clones alone and is incomplete. Of over 200,000 clones listed, roughly 76% are singletons. The specimen sequenced was peripheral blood. These TCRs come from a human donor in a cohort sampled during active COVID-19.

The chain uses TRBV19 and TRBJ1-4; 8 positions agree with TRBD1. This CDR3 is built from 15 residues. V lost 6 bases, J lost 8 bases, and 11 bases stayed unmatched. CDR1 and CDR2 from the germline V gene are LNHDA and SQIVND (reference sequence). In nucleotides, the CDR3 is TGTGCCAGTAGACCCCCCGGGACAGGAGGGGAAAAACTGTTTTTT. Amino acid sequence: CASRPPGTGGEKLFF.

As concerns this clone: The same CDR3 arises from other DNA sequences in this sample as well. The chain employs TRBV19 and TRBJ2-7; 7 positions agree with TRBD2. The CDR3 runs to 13 residues. V lost 4 bases to trimming and J lost 3 bases; unmatched junction nucleotides: 3. Germline assignment: CDR1 LNHDA and CDR2 SQIVND (reference sequence). The chain's CDR3 is CASSSGSSYEQYF. CDR3 nucleotides: TGTGCCAGTAGTAGCGGGAGTAGCTACGAGCAGTACTTC.

The DNA of the CDR3 is TGTGCCAGCAGCTTGGATGGGAGGGCGGAGACCCAGTACTTC. As protein: CASSLDGRAETQYF. J is TRBJ2-5 and V is TRBV5-4, with 7 bases that match TRBD2. The germline V gene has CDR1 SGHNT and CDR2 YYREEE (reference sequence). This CDR3 contains 14 residues. After removal of 0 bases from V and 5 bases from J, the junction contained 4 bases not matched to a gene.

The genes are TRBV18 and TRBJ2-3, with D perhaps matching TRBD2 (5 bases). Trimming removed 1 base at V and 2 bases at J, with 7 bases between. From germline, CDR1 is KGHSH and CDR2 LQKENI. The CDR3 totals 14 residues. For the CDR3, the DNA is TGTGCCAGCTCACCACAGCGGCCCACAGATACGCAGTATTTT. It is translated as CASSPQRPTDTQYF.

This clone was counted between two and nine times. The same CDR3 arises from other DNA sequences in this sample as well. This chain uses TRBV2 with TRBJ1-5; D perhaps matches TRBD1 (6 bases). Trimming removed 6 bases from V and 0 bases from J, with 12 bases in between. Germline CDR1 and CDR2: SNHLY and FYNNEI. This CDR3 has 15 amino acids. In DNA, the CDR3 is TGTGCCAGCAGGGCAGGGACAATTAGCAATCAGCCCCAGCATTTT. It is translated as CASRAGTISNQPQHF.

This sequence joins TRBV4-3 and TRBJ2-6, with D maybe TRBD1 (6 bases). V gave up 0 bases and J gave up 4 bases, with 10 bases separating them. In germline, CDR1 is LGHNA, CDR2 YSLEER. The CDR3 has 16 residues. The CDR3 loop reads CASSQDWGLGANVLTF. The CDR3 DNA follows: TGCGCCAGCAGCCAAGATTGGGGGCTCGGGGCCAACGTCCTGACTTTC.

This chain connects TRBV28 to TRBJ2-7, with D possibly TRBD2 on 7 matching bases. The CDR3 totals 14 residues. Looked up from germline, CDR1 is MDHEN and CDR2 is SYDVKM. V lost 2 bases and J lost 0, with 8 bases in between. CDR3: CASSLRGGSYEQYF. As DNA, the CDR3 is TGTGCCAGCAGTTTAAGGGGGGGCTCCTACGAGCAGTACTTC.

The gene calls are TRBV6-2 or TRBV6-3 and TRBJ2-1; TRBD2 matches at 7 bases. The CDR3 is made up of 14 amino acids. Germline loops: CDR1 MNHEY, CDR2 SVGEGT. V shed 2 bases, J shed 10 bases, and the junction held 8 bases outside the gene matches. The CDR3 nucleotides are TGTGCCAGCAGTTACAGGGACTACCAACTAGAGCAGTTCTTC. Its translation is CASSYRDYQLEQFF.

The V call is TRBV9, the J call TRBJ2-7; D remains unclear. Germline CDR1 reads SGDLS; CDR2 reads YYNGEE. Between the trimmed V and J ends, which lost 0 bases and 5 bases, there was a span of 15 bases. This CDR3 is 15 amino acids long. CDR3 sequence reads: CASSVGSSVYHEQYF. In DNA, the CDR3 is TGTGCCAGCAGCGTAGGAAGTAGTGTGTACCACGAGCAGTACTTC.

V usage is TRBV6-6 and J usage is TRBJ1-1; D may be TRBD1 (5 bases). V was pared by 0 bases and J by 5 bases, with 7 bases between. CDR3 length: 13 residues. Germline V gene data show CDR1 as MNHNY and CDR2 as SVGAGI (reference sequence). The CDR3 nucleotides read TGTGCCAGCAGTTACTCCCCAGGGACTGAAGCTTTCTTT. Translated, it gives CASSYSPGTEAFF.

The rearrangement uses TRBV20-1 and TRBJ1-2, with no clear D. The CDR3 length is 11 residues. Germline CDR1 and CDR2: DFQATT and SNEGSKA (reference sequence). The CDR3 DNA follows: TGCAGCCCGTCGGTGTTAAATGGCTACACCTTC. Translated, it gives CSPSVLNGYTF.

The chain couples TRBV14 to TRBJ1-2; 7 positions match TRBD1. The CDR3 length is 14 residues. Trimming at V came to 3 bases and at J to 4 bases, leaving 5 bases not matched to a gene. Germline loops: CDR1 SGHDN, CDR2 FVKESK. The CDR3 reads CASSQTGTPYGYTF. CDR3 in DNA: TGTGCCAGCAGCCAGACAGGGACCCCCTATGGCTACACCTTC.

The genes are TRBV5-6 and TRBJ2-6; TRBD1 agrees at 7 bases. This CDR3 is 16 amino acids long. The V gene's germline CDR1 is SGHDT and CDR2 YYEEEE. J was trimmed by 4 bases and V by 2 bases; bases with no gene match: 6. In nucleotides, the CDR3 is TGTGCCAGCAGCTTCCTTACAGGGGTAGGGGCCAACGTCCTGACTTTC. This codes for CASSFLTGVGANVLTF.

This chain joins TRBV21-1 and TRBJ1-5; no DNA check was done on the table's D call, TRBD1. TRBV21-1 is labeled a pseudogene. The CDR3 spans 15 residues. The CDR3 sequence is CASSKEGTGDQPQHF. The CDR3 nucleotides read TGTGCCAGCAGCAAAGAGGGGACAGGGGATCAGCCCCAGCATTTT.

J is TRBJ1-2 and V is TRBV10-3; possibly TRBD1 for D (5 bases). This CDR3 is 13 amino acids long. The germline V gene has CDR1 ENHRY and CDR2 SYGVKD. V was pared by 8 bases and J by 1 base, with 11 bases between. As DNA, the CDR3 is TGTGCCATCCCTCGACAGAATAACTATGGCTACACCTTC. This encodes CAIPRQNNYGYTF.

The chain combines TRBV28 with TRBJ1-1, with 10 bases fitting TRBD1. Germline trimming cut 2 bases from V and 7 bases from J; bases unmatched to any gene: 7. Germline V gene lookup returns CDR1 MDHEN and CDR2 SYDVKM. The CDR3 contains 15 residues. The CDR3 loop is CASSLEDRGRSEAFF. DNA for the CDR3: TGTGCCAGCAGTTTAGAAGACAGGGGGCGGAGTGAAGCTTTCTTT.

V gene TRBV30 combines with J gene TRBJ1-2; D is possibly TRBD1 (5 bases). V lost 2 bases and J lost 1, with 8 bases in between. This CDR3 has 13 amino acids. Germline assignment: CDR1 GTSNPN and CDR2 SVGIG (reference sequence). The CDR3 reads CAWSRTSNYGYTF. The CDR3 bases are TGTGCCTGGAGTCGGACAAGTAACTATGGCTACACCTTC.

The gene calls are TRBV7-9 and TRBJ2-7; the match to TRBD1 covers 7 bases. The germline gives CDR1 SEHNR, CDR2 FQNEAQ (reference sequence). The trim removed 2 bases at V and 1 base at J, leaving 5 bases unmatched. The CDR3 runs to 15 residues. CDR3 residues: CASSLTGTASYEQYF. DNA of the CDR3: TGTGCCAGCAGCTTAACCGGGACAGCATCCTACGAGCAGTACTTC.

This chain connects TRBV2 to TRBJ2-7, with 13 bases lining up with TRBD2. There are 18 residues in the CDR3. V lost 4 bases, J lost 0 bases, and 9 bases stayed unmatched. Germline V gene sequence: CDR1 SNHLY, CDR2 FYNNEI. The DNA for the CDR3 is TGTGCCAGCAGTGGACCGACTAGCGGGAGGCCGAGCTCCTACGAGCAGTACTTC. Translating it yields CASSGPTSGRPSSYEQYF.

The chain combines TRBV24-1 with TRBJ1-1; 8 nucleotides agree with TRBD1. Germline trimming cut 7 bases from V and 4 bases from J; bases unmatched to any gene: 4. Per germline, CDR1 KGHDR and CDR2 SFDVKD. The length of the CDR3 is 13 residues. The CDR3 here is CATSRTGSTEAFF. The CDR3, as DNA: TGTGCCACCAGCCGGACAGGGTCCACTGAAGCTTTCTTT.

The rearrangement links TRBV28 to TRBJ1-2, with unresolved D. Germline assignment: CDR1 MDHEN and CDR2 SYDVKM. This CDR3 spans 13 amino acids. V lost 5 bases and J lost 8, with 15 bases in between. The CDR3 loop reads CASSPLPGGGYTF. The DNA for the CDR3 is TGTGCCAGCAGTCCTCTACCCGGAGGAGGCTACACCTTC.